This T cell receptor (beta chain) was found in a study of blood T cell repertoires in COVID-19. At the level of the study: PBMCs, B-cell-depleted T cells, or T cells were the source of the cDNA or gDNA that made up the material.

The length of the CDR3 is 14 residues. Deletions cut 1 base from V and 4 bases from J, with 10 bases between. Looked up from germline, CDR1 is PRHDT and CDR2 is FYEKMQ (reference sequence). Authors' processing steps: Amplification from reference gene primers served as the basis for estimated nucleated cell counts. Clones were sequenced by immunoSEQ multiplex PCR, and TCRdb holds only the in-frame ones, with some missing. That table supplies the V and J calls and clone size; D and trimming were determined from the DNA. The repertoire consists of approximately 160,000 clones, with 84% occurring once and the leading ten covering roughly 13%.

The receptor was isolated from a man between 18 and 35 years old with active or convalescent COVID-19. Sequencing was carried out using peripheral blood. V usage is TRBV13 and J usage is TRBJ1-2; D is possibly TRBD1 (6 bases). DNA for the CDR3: TGTGCCAGCAGCTTAGAACAGGGACGCTATGGCTACACCTTC. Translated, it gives CASSLEQGRYGYTF.